The 27 T cell receptor beta chains presented below share a single source sample, sequenced in a study of cytomegalovirus exposure and HLA in healthy donors (dated by TCRdb to the late 2010s). The library came from the immunoSEQ multiplex PCR assay. For the multiplex PCR, a mixture combining 60 forward primers for TCR Vbeta segments and 13 reverse primers for TCR Jbeta segments was used. As stored in TCRdb, this immuneACCESS dataset retains in-frame rearrangements with V and J assigned. A fraction of the clones does not appear; measured against another copy, unresolved V genes explain less than half of the discrepancy, and the remainder lacks a known reason. This sample gives about 120,000 clones in total; around 66% of them show up just once. The ten largest clones capture more than 6.5% of the sample. The material sequenced was PBMCs. All receptors derive from a woman aged 35 to 49 in good health and CMV-seropositive.

This clone was seen only once. The CDR3 sequence: CASSSTGGSNTEAFF. CDR3 DNA sequence: TGCGCCAGCAGCTCGACAGGGGGCTCAAACACTGAAGCTTTCTTT. This chain links TRBV5-1 with TRBJ1-1, with 10 bases fitting TRBD1. Germline-derived CDR1 and CDR2 are SGHRS and YFSETQ. The trim removed 3 bases at V and 2 bases at J, leaving 4 bases unmatched. The CDR3 runs 15 residues. The full variable domain, with the rest looked up from reference TRBV5-1 and TRBJ1-1, is KAGVTQTPRYLIKTRGQQVTLSCSPISGHRSVSWYQQTPGQGLQFLFEYFSETQRNKGNFPGRFSGRQFSNSRSEMNVSTLELGDSALYLCASSSTGGSNTEAFFGQGTRLTVV.

The chain recombines TRBV7-2 with TRBJ1-4, with a tentative D call TRBD1 (5 bases). The CDR3 covers 14 residues. Between the trimmed V and J ends, which lost 1 base and 8 bases, there was a span of 11 bases. CDR1 is SGHTA and CDR2 is FQGNSA in the germline V gene. This CDR3 reads CASSLVWTTEKLFF. The CDR3 DNA follows: TGTGCCAGCAGCTTAGTCTGGACAACAGAAAAACTGTTTTTT.

This clone has just a few counts. This rearrangement joins TRBV28 to TRBJ1-2, with D unclear. From germline, CDR1 is MDHEN and CDR2 SYDVKM. This CDR3 has 13 residues. The germline V and J ends were trimmed by 3 bases and 2 bases, with 7 bases remaining between them. In DNA form, the CDR3 reads TGTGCCAGCAGTTTTGACGGGAACTATGGCTACACCTTC. Protein sequence: CASSFDGNYGYTF.

This clone was picked up one time. The chain has TRBV6-1 and TRBJ1-1, with 8 bases that match TRBD1. The germline gives CDR1 MNHNS, CDR2 SASEGT. After removal of 1 base from V and 4 bases from J, the junction contained 5 bases not matched to a gene. The CDR3 contains 15 residues. In nucleotides, the CDR3 is TGTGCCAGCAGTGAAGAGGACAGGGTTTCCACTGAAGCTTTCTTT. Protein: CASSEEDRVSTEAFF.

This clone was observed once. This chain joins TRBV27 and TRBJ1-5; D is perhaps TRBD1 (5 bases). Looked up from germline, CDR1 is MNHEY and CDR2 is SMNVEV (reference sequence). V was shortened by 3 bases and J by 2 bases, with 11 bases between the two germline ends. The CDR3 extends over 15 amino acids. The CDR3 region is CASSFAGRGNQPQHF. In DNA, the CDR3 is TGTGCCAGCAGTTTTGCAGGGAGGGGCAATCAGCCCCAGCATTTT.

The gene calls are TRBV25-1 and TRBJ2-2; no clear D. The germline gives CDR1 MGHDK, CDR2 SYGVNS. Deletions cut 4 bases from V and 1 base from J, with 16 bases between. The CDR3 consists of 17 residues. The CDR3 region has the DNA TGTGCCAGCAGTGCCTCACTCGACACGCTGAACACCGGGGAGCTGTTTTTT. It translates to CASSASLDTLNTGELFF.

The chain recombines TRBV7-9 with TRBJ2-6, with TRBD1 as a possible D gene (6 bases). V was pared by 5 bases and J by 1 base, with 18 bases between. Germline V gene lookup returns CDR1 SEHNR and CDR2 FQNEAQ (reference sequence). The CDR3 is 18 amino acids. CDR3 DNA sequence: TGTGCCAGCAGCGTCCGAACCGGGACAAAGTCTGGGGCCAACGTCCTGACTTTC. This encodes CASSVRTGTKSGANVLTF.

This clone has a handful of counts. The chain joins TRBV9 to TRBJ1-1; tentative D call: TRBD1 (6 bases). Germline values: CDR1 SGDLS, CDR2 YYNGEE. V was shortened by 0 bases and J by 1 base, with 10 bases between the two germline ends. The CDR3 contains 15 residues. The CDR3 protein is CASSVEGHTNTEAFF. The CDR3 DNA follows: TGTGCCAGCAGCGTAGAGGGACATACGAACACTGAAGCTTTCTTT.

J is TRBJ1-3 and V is TRBV19; 7 nucleotides agree with TRBD1. The length of the CDR3 is 14 residues. The V gene's germline CDR1 is LNHDA and CDR2 SQIVND (reference sequence). V lost 4 bases, J lost 8 bases, and 8 bases stayed unmatched. CDR3 region: CASSTSGQSYTIYF. CDR3 sequence (DNA): TGTGCCAGTAGTACCTCGGGACAGAGTTACACCATATATTTT. The variable domain in full, completed from reference TRBV19 and TRBJ1-3, reads DGGITQSPKYLFRKEGQNVTLSCEQNLNHDAMYWYRQDPGQGLRLIYYSQIVNDFQKGDIAEGYSVSREKKESFPLTVTSAQKNPTAFYLCASSTSGQSYTIYFGEGSWLTVV.

The sample holds a few counts of this clone. The J gene is TRBJ1-3, the V gene TRBV25-1; 7 bases are shared with TRBD1. V lost 1 base and J lost 2; bases outside the gene matches: 5. The CDR3 consists of 16 residues. In germline, CDR1 is MGHDK, CDR2 SYGVNS. In DNA form, the CDR3 reads TGTGCCAGCAGTGAATCCAGGGGGGTTACTGGAAACACCATATATTTT. This codes for CASSESRGVTGNTIYF.

V usage is TRBV15 and J usage is TRBJ2-6, with D uncertain. CDR1 and CDR2 (germline): LNHNV, YYDKDF (reference sequence). The CDR3 is 15 residues long. V was trimmed by 0 bases and J by 0 bases, leaving 3 bases between them. CDR3 amino acids: CATSRDNSGANVLTF. CDR3 nucleotide sequence: TGTGCCACCAGCAGAGATAACTCTGGGGCCAACGTCCTGACTTTC.

This clone has just a few counts. The J gene is TRBJ2-7, the V gene TRBV5-8; 11 bases align to TRBD2. V gave up 4 bases and J gave up 3 bases; unmatched junction bases: 9. The CDR3 extends over 16 amino acids. The germline V gene encodes CDR1 SGHTS and CDR2 YDEGEE. The CDR3 here is CASSPHLAGGHYEQYF. CDR3 bases: TGTGCCAGCAGCCCTCACTTAGCGGGAGGGCACTACGAGCAGTACTTC.

V usage is TRBV28 and J usage is TRBJ1-2, with a tentative D call TRBD1 (5 bases). Germline V gene lookup returns CDR1 MDHEN and CDR2 SYDVKM. Trimming removed 2 bases from V and 5 bases from J, with 15 bases in between. The CDR3 spans 15 residues. CDR3 bases: TGTGCCAGCAGTTTAGGGGGGGTGGGGGGATATGGCTACACCTTC. It yields the protein CASSLGGVGGYGYTF.

This rearrangement joins TRBV7-2 to TRBJ2-3; maybe TRBD2 (6 bases). This CDR3 has 15 residues. Deletions cut 5 bases from V and 1 base from J, with 13 bases between. The germline V gene has CDR1 SGHTA and CDR2 FQGNSA. In DNA, the CDR3 is TGTGCCAGCAGCCCCTGGGGGGATCGCACAGATACGCAGTATTTT. As protein: CASSPWGDRTDTQYF.

This rearrangement joins TRBV5-1 to TRBJ1-1, with D perhaps TRBD1 (6 bases). Trimming took off 0 bases at V and 6 bases at J, with 15 bases between the two ends. Germline CDR1 and CDR2: SGHRS and YFSETQ. This CDR3 has 15 residues. The CDR3 reads CASSLEAQGISEAFF. The CDR3 bases are TGCGCCAGCAGCTTGGAGGCCCAGGGGATATCTGAAGCTTTCTTT. Filled out from reference TRBV5-1 and TRBJ1-1, the complete variable domain reads KAGVTQTPRYLIKTRGQQVTLSCSPISGHRSVSWYQQTPGQGLQFLFEYFSETQRNKGNFPGRFSGRQFSNSRSEMNVSTLELGDSALYLCASSLEAQGISEAFFGQGTRLTVV.

This chain connects TRBV7-9 to TRBJ1-3, with D perhaps TRBD1 (5 bases). Trimming left V 4 bases short and J 2 bases short, with 12 bases between. This CDR3 spans 15 amino acids. Germline V gives CDR1 SEHNR, CDR2 FQNEAQ (reference sequence). The CDR3 loop is CASSSSTEAGNTIYF. The DNA for the CDR3 is TGTGCCAGCAGCTCGTCGACAGAGGCTGGAAACACCATATATTTT.

This chain uses TRBV28 with TRBJ1-4; D gene uncertain. V lost 0 bases, J lost 7 bases, and 9 bases lay in between. This CDR3 is 14 amino acids long. Germline values: CDR1 MDHEN, CDR2 SYDVKM. CDR3 loop: CASSLWGGAEKLFF. CDR3 nucleotide sequence: TGTGCCAGCAGTTTATGGGGTGGAGCTGAAAAACTGTTTTTT.

In nucleotides, the CDR3 is TGCGCCAGCAGTTTCGGACAGGGGAGCACAGATACGCAGTATTTT. As protein: CASSFGQGSTDTQYF. This sequence joins TRBV5-1 and TRBJ2-3, with 9 bases that match TRBD1. The germline CDR1 and CDR2 sequences are SGHRS and YFSETQ. V shed 5 bases, J shed 0 bases, and the junction held 4 bases outside the gene matches. The CDR3 sequence is 15 residues long.

The chain joins TRBV27 to TRBJ1-6; D is perhaps TRBD1 (5 bases). This CDR3 has 19 amino acids. CDR1 and CDR2 from the germline V gene are MNHEY and SMNVEV (reference sequence). V lost 2 bases to trimming and J lost 1 base, with 18 bases between them. CDR3: CASSLMKGIRGSYNSPLHF. CDR3 coding DNA: TGTGCCAGCAGTTTAATGAAGGGGATTAGGGGATCCTATAATTCACCCCTCCACTTT.

This sequence joins TRBV6-6 and TRBJ1-5; D possibly corresponds to TRBD1 (5 bases). V was shortened by 0 bases and J by 4 bases, with 7 bases between the two germline ends. Looked up from germline, CDR1 is MNHNY and CDR2 is SVGAGI (reference sequence). This CDR3 has 14 residues. In DNA, the CDR3 is TGTGCCAGCAGTTACTCCGGGGGGAATCAGCCCCAGCATTTT. Translation: CASSYSGGNQPQHF.

The genes are TRBV29-1 and TRBJ2-1, with TRBD1 identical over 9 bases. The CDR3 contains 15 residues. Germline V gene sequence: CDR1 SQVTM, CDR2 ANQGSEA. The J segment lost 6 bases and the V segment lost 3 bases, leaving 9 bases of the junction unmatched. CDR3 region: CSVEVFRDRANEQFF. The DNA for the CDR3 is TGCAGCGTTGAGGTATTCAGGGACAGGGCCAATGAGCAGTTCTTC.

In this sample, this clone turned up a few times. The chain carries TRBV27 and TRBJ2-3, with D perhaps matching TRBD2 (7 bases). Trimming removed 6 bases at V and 0 bases at J, with 13 bases between. Looked up from germline, CDR1 is MNHEY and CDR2 is SMNVEV (reference sequence). The CDR3 loop spans 15 amino acids. In DNA form, the CDR3 reads TGTGCCAGCAGATTCGCGGGGGCTAGCACAGATACGCAGTATTTT. Its translation is CASRFAGASTDTQYF.

The chain uses TRBV28 and TRBJ1-1, with D possibly being TRBD1 (5 bases). The CDR3 is 14 residues long. Between the trimmed V and J ends, which lost 1 base and 1 base, there was a span of 7 bases. Germline assignment: CDR1 MDHEN and CDR2 SYDVKM. CDR3 sequence (DNA): TGTGCCAGCAGTTTATCAGGGCCGAACACTGAAGCTTTCTTT. Protein: CASSLSGPNTEAFF.

This clone has just a few counts. V is TRBV5-6 and J is TRBJ2-3; D is perhaps TRBD2 (5 bases). Between the trimmed V and J ends, which lost 0 bases and 5 bases, there was a span of 10 bases. This CDR3 comprises 14 residues. The germline gives CDR1 SGHDT, CDR2 YYEEEE. The CDR3 spells CASSLGPGKDTQYF. The DNA of the CDR3 is TGTGCCAGCAGCTTGGGGCCGGGGAAAGATACGCAGTATTTT. Variable domain in full (rest from reference TRBV5-6 and TRBJ2-3): DAGVTQSPTHLIKTRGQQVTLRCSPKSGHDTVSWYQQALGQGPQFIFQYYEEEERQRGNFPDRFSGHQFPNYSSELNVNALLLGDSALYLCASSLGPGKDTQYFGPGTRLTVL.

This sequence joins TRBV10-3 and TRBJ2-2; 7 nucleotides agree with TRBD1. Germline CDR1 ENHRY, CDR2 SYGVKD. With V trimmed by 2 bases and J by 1 base, 1 base remained unmatched. The CDR3 is made up of 15 amino acids. This CDR3 is CAISERTGNTGELFF. CDR3 sequence (DNA): TGTGCCATCAGTGAGAGGACAGGGAACACCGGGGAGCTGTTTTTT.

This clone was detected a few times. The V and J genes are TRBV5-5 and TRBJ1-6; no clear D gene. The CDR3 is 13 residues long. The V end lost 4 bases, the J end lost 8 bases, and 10 bases lay between the germline ends. The V gene's germline CDR1 is SGHKS and CDR2 YYEKEE (reference sequence). The DNA of the CDR3 is TGTGCCAGCAGCCCACCACGAGATTCACCCCTCCACTTT. It specifies CASSPPRDSPLHF.

The rearrangement links TRBV11-3 to TRBJ2-1; tentative D call: TRBD1 (6 bases). The CDR3 runs 17 residues. The V end lost 0 bases, the J end lost 1 base, and 13 bases lay between the germline ends. Germline V gene data show CDR1 as SGHNT and CDR2 as YENEEA. CDR3 coding DNA: TGTGCCAGCAGCTTAGATGTCAGGGGCGGTTCCTACAATGAGCAGTTCTTC. Protein: CASSLDVRGGSYNEQFF. The whole variable domain, remainder taken from reference TRBV11-3 and TRBJ2-1, is EAGVVQSPRYKIIEKKQPVAFWCNPISGHNTLYWYLQNLGQGPELLIRYENEEAVDDSQLPKDRFSAERLKGVDSTLKIQPAELGDSAVYLCASSLDVRGGSYNEQFFGPGTRLTVL.